This note documents a single T cell receptor (beta chain) sequence. In the authors' workflow: Reference gene primer amplification yielded estimated nucleated cell counts. The assay was immunoSEQ multiplex PCR, and TCRdb's table has in-frame clones only and misses some. The DNA gave D and trimming, while V, J and clone size come from that table. The table includes about 260,000 clones, 88% detected once. This record belongs to a study of blood T cell repertoires in COVID-19. Study background: Sample material is recorded as cDNA or gDNA derived from T cells, B-cell-depleted T cells, or PBMCs.

Germline V gene data show CDR1 as SEHNR and CDR2 as FQNEAQ (reference sequence). This CDR3 contains 18 residues. V lost 5 bases and J lost 7; bases outside the gene matches: 17. Enrollees, about 18 to 95 years old, lived in roughly 24 US areas. Allocation to cohorts depended on clinical history reported by the participants. This chain connects TRBV7-9 to TRBJ1-6, with 7 bases that match TRBD1. This sequence was found in a woman aged 40-49 years who had been exposed to COVID-19. Sequencing was done on a sample of PBMCs or T cells enriched from blood (not recorded which). The CDR3 spells CASSPPRVPGQKNSPLHF. The CDR3 DNA sequence: TGTGCCAGCAGCCCTCCGCGGGTACCGGGACAGAAGAATTCACCCCTCCACTTT.